This T cell receptor (beta chain) was sequenced in a study of blood T cell repertoires in COVID-19. Study in general: Material from acute and convalescent COVID-19 was sourced from the United States, Italy and Spain. Nucleic acid was either cDNA or gDNA, and it came from T cells, B-cell-depleted T cells, or PBMCs.

This clone came up once. Authors' methods: By means of reference gene primer amplification, nucleated cell counts were estimated. TCRdb's table, derived via immunoSEQ multiplex PCR, lists solely in-frame clones and lacks some. The V and J calls and clone size were taken over from that table, and D and trimming were inferred from the DNA. The sample yields fewer than 450,000 clones, roughly 87% seen once. Enrollees, about 18 to 95 years old, lived in about two dozen US areas. Sequences were obtained from PBMCs or T cells enriched from blood (not recorded which). This receptor was taken from a woman under 40 who had recovered from COVID-19.

The CDR3 here is CASSLEGRGNSDTQYF. DNA for the CDR3: TGTGCCAGCAGCTTAGAGGGGCGGGGGAATTCAGATACGCAGTATTTT. The V gene is TRBV7-9, the J gene TRBJ2-3; 7 bases map to TRBD2. This CDR3 comprises 16 residues. Germline loops: CDR1 SEHNR, CDR2 FQNEAQ (reference sequence). The junction had 8 bases not matched to a gene; V was cut back by 1 base and J by 4 bases.